The 10 T cell receptor beta chains reported below all come from one sample, sequenced in a study of molecular identifiers for immune sequencing clone quantification. TCRdb analysed the PCR reads with MiXCR anew, one entry per CDR3 protein. The table shows about 500,000 distinct CDR3 sequences, with roughly a fifth occurring only once. Sequencing was done on a sample of naive CD8+ T cells from blood, with Jurkat cell RNA spiked in. Sample subset: FACS-sorted CD8+CD4-CCR7+CD45RA+ naive T cells. Receptors originate from a human donor in good health. Some libraries in this study had Jurkat cell RNA spiked in.

Of note for this clonotype: A single base separates this from a much larger clone, so it may be a read error. The rearrangement joins TRBV10-3 to TRBJ2-3; D gene unclear. The length of the CDR3 is 12 residues. Germline values: CDR1 ENHRY, CDR2 SYGVKD. CDR3 DNA: TGTGCCATCAGAGAAGACACAGATGCGCAGTATTTT. Amino acid sequence: CAIREDTDAQYF.

In regard to this clonotype: A single base separates this from a much larger clone, so it may be a read error. This chain connects TRBV27 to TRBJ2-2; a possible D gene is TRBD2 (5 bases). V was trimmed by 5 bases and J by 3 bases, leaving 13 bases between them. The CDR3 runs 15 residues. Germline loops: CDR1 MNHEY, CDR2 SMNVEV (reference sequence). The CDR3 DNA reads as TGTGCCAGCAGTCCGTACGGGGTCGACACCGGGGAGCTGTTTTTT. It specifies CASSPYGVDTGELFF.

Worth noting for this clonotype: With a much larger clone just one base away, this may be a read error. The conserved phenylalanine or tryptophan normally closing the CDR3 is absent here, so this likely arose from a read error. V usage is TRBV7-9 and J usage is TRBJ2-7; 12 positions match TRBD1. V lost 5 bases, J lost 1 base, and 12 bases stayed unmatched. The CDR3 is 18 residues long. Germline V gene lookup returns CDR1 SEHNR and CDR2 FQNEAQ (reference sequence). CDR3 bases: TGTGCCAGCAGCCCAGCCCGGGACAGGGGGCCCGCTTCCTACGAGCAGTACATC. Amino acid sequence: CASSPARDRGPASYEQYI.

The sample holds a few counts of this clonotype. CDR3 coding DNA: TGCGCCAGCAGCGCGACTAACTCCTACGAGCAGTACTTC. It is translated as CASSATNSYEQYF. The chain links TRBV10-1 to TRBJ2-7; the D gene is possibly TRBD2 (5 bases). Between the trimmed V and J ends, which lost 6 bases and 0 bases, there was a span of 9 bases. The germline CDR1 and CDR2 sequences are WNHNN and SYGVQD (reference sequence). The CDR3 is 13 amino acids.

This clonotype was seen repeatedly, ten times or more. The rearrangement links TRBV4-3 to TRBJ2-3; D gene unclear. The CDR3 extends over 13 amino acids. Germline V gene data show CDR1 as LGHNA and CDR2 as YSLEER. V lost 1 base to trimming and J lost 5 bases, with 7 bases between them. The DNA for the CDR3 is TGCGCCAGCAGCCAAGGGGTGCAAGATACGCAGTATTTT. It yields the protein CASSQGVQDTQYF.

J is TRBJ1-2 and V is TRBV3-1; TRBD1 might be the D (5 bases). This CDR3 is built from 16 residues. Trimming took 4 bases from V and 5 from J, leaving 20 bases between them. Germline CDR1 and CDR2: LGHDT and YNNKEL (reference sequence). The CDR3, as DNA: TGTGCCAGCAGCCCATCTCGGACATTCCAGGGTTATGGCTACACCTTC. Amino acids: CASSPSRTFQGYGYTF.

This clonotype was counted between two and nine times. This chain uses TRBV7-9 with TRBJ2-1; D is tentatively TRBD1 or TRBD2 (5 bases each). The CDR3 has 14 residues. Deletions cut 3 bases from V and 8 bases from J, with 14 bases between. Germline CDR1 is SEHNR and CDR2 is FQNEAQ (reference sequence). The CDR3 DNA follows: TGTGCCAGCAGCTTTCCAGGACGGGACGATGAGCAGTTCTTC. Translation: CASSFPGRDDEQFF.

This clonotype showed up many times. This chain connects TRBV29-1 to TRBJ2-1; the D is unclear. V lost 4 bases, J lost 3 bases, and 13 bases lay in between. CDR3 length: 14 residues. The germline gives CDR1 SQVTM, CDR2 ANQGSEA. DNA for the CDR3: TGCAGCGTTGCTTTAACAGCCCTCTACAATGAGCAGTTCTTC. Its translation: CSVALTALYNEQFF.

The gene calls are TRBV7-9 and TRBJ2-7; possibly TRBD2 for D (6 bases). Germline lookup yields CDR1 SEHNR and CDR2 FQNEAQ (reference sequence). The CDR3 has 12 residues. V dropped 5 bases and J dropped 6 bases, with 11 bases sitting between them. CDR3 sequence: CASSPGGIEQYF. The CDR3 region has the DNA TGTGCCAGCAGCCCTGGGGGGATCGAGCAGTACTTC. Drawing the rest from reference TRBV7-9 and TRBJ2-7, the complete variable domain is DTGVSQNPRHKITKRGQNVTFRCDPISEHNRLYWYRQTLGQGPEFLTYFQNEAQLEKSRLLSDRFSAERPKGSFSTLEIQRTEQGDSAMYLCASSPGGIEQYFGPGTRLTVT.

This clonotype showed up just a few times. The chain recombines TRBV4-1 with TRBJ2-3; 10 nucleotides line up with TRBD1. This CDR3 has 15 residues. Trimming at V came to 9 bases and at J to 5 bases, leaving 11 bases not matched to a gene. Per the germline V gene, CDR1 is MGHRA and CDR2 is YSYEKL. This chain's CDR3 is CASTPTGGVGDTQYF. CDR3 nucleotides: TGCGCCAGTACTCCGACAGGGGGCGTGGGAGATACGCAGTATTTT.